This is a list of T cell receptor beta chains from one sample in a study of shared clonotypes between healthy human individuals. The data were produced by immunoSEQ multiplex PCR, yet TCRdb's version contains in-frame clones alone and is incomplete. The sample consists of around 240,000 clones, about 65% of them appearing once. Sequenced sample: memory CD4+ T cells sorted from blood. The origin of the receptors is a man between 25 and 39 years old in good health. The CDR3 runs from the conserved cysteine through the conserved F or W. The D gene is left open where the match is weak. Rows give clone size only sometimes, using once, few, many, or a class for an expanded clone.

j_call clone_size d_call v_call cdr3_length cdr3_aa cdr3_nt
TRBJ1-1 few . TRBV19 13 CASSIGASRVVIF TGTGCCAGTAGTATAGGGGCCAGCAGAGTCGTAATCTTT
TRBJ1-4 few TRBD1 TRBV7-2 14 CASSPGGANEKLFF TGTGCCAGCAGCCCAGGGGGAGCGAATGAAAAACTGTTTTTT
TRBJ2-1 . TRBD1 TRBV5-4 14 CASSKTGEDNEQFF TGTGCCAGCAGCAAGACAGGGGAGGACAATGAGCAGTTCTTC
TRBJ2-3 once . TRBV21-1 13 CARAREPRDTQYF TGTGCCAGGGCGAGGGAACCCAGAGATACGCAGTATTTT
TRBJ2-2 few TRBD2 TRBV5-1 16 CASSLGLAGGTGELFF TGCGCCAGCAGCTTGGGACTAGCGGGAGGCACCGGGGAGCTGTTTTTT
TRBJ2-2 . TRBD1 TRBV14 17 CASSLSRDRGNTGELFF TGTGCCAGCAGCCTGTCCCGGGACAGGGGGAACACCGGGGAGCTGTTTTTT
TRBJ2-5 . . TRBV18 17 CASSPIPPRTAGETQYF TGTGCCAGCTCACCAATACCCCCTCGGACAGCAGGAGAGACCCAGTACTTC
TRBJ1-3 . . TRBV27 16 CASSPAGGVSGNTIYF TGTGCCAGCAGTCCGGCGGGTGGGGTCTCTGGAAACACCATATATTTT
TRBJ1-3 . TRBD1 TRBV9 15 CASSVGTGGGNTIYF TGTGCCAGCAGCGTAGGAACAGGGGGAGGAAACACCATATATTTT
TRBJ2-1 once . TRBV5-6 16 CASSLEGLVGYNEQFF TGTGCCAGCAGCTTGGAGGGCCTAGTTGGTTACAATGAGCAGTTCTTC
TRBJ1-5 . . TRBV27 19 CASSFRPTVWGNSDQPQHF TGTGCCAGCAGTTTCCGCCCGACAGTTTGGGGTAATAGCGATCAGCCCCAGCATTTT
TRBJ1-1 . TRBD1 TRBV4-1 16 CASRVTGEIIGTEAFF TGCGCCAGTCGGGTAACAGGGGAGATTATTGGGACTGAAGCTTTCTTT
TRBJ1-1 few . TRBV5-1 14 CASSLEEKNTEAFF TGCGCCAGCAGCTTGGAGGAAAAGAACACTGAAGCTTTCTTT
TRBJ2-3 . . TRBV4-1 15 CASSQTVVLTDTQYF TGCGCCAGCAGCCAAACAGTAGTCCTCACAGATACGCAGTATTTT
TRBJ1-4 . TRBD1 TRBV28 15 CASRPGGSTNEKLFF TGTGCCAGCCGGCCAGGGGGCTCGACTAATGAAAAACTGTTTTTT
TRBJ2-7 . TRBD1 TRBV6-5 15 CASRPGDRGQGEQYF TGTGCCAGCCGACCGGGGGACAGGGGGCAGGGAGAGCAGTACTTC
TRBJ2-5 . . TRBV7-9 14 CASSLAWGVETQYF TGTGCCAGCAGCTTAGCCTGGGGGGTTGAGACCCAGTACTTC
TRBJ2-1 few TRBD1 TRBV7-6 14 CASSRQGLLGEQFF TGTGCCAGCAGTCGACAGGGGCTATTGGGTGAGCAGTTCTTC
TRBJ1-5 . . TRBV5-1 14 CASSTGQINQPQHF TGCGCCAGCAGCACCGGACAGATCAATCAGCCCCAGCATTTT
TRBJ1-1 . . TRBV11-3 12 CASSFRDTEAFF TGTGCCAGCAGCTTTAGGGACACTGAAGCTTTCTTT
TRBJ1-2 few . TRBV27 13 CASSFPQGLGYTF TGTGCCAGCAGTTTCCCCCAGGGGCTAGGCTACACCTTC
TRBJ2-7 few TRBD1 TRBV7-2 14 CASSQTGYNYEQYF TGTGCCAGCAGCCAGACAGGGTACAACTACGAGCAGTACTTC
TRBJ1-1 . TRBD1 TRBV19 17 CASSMVTWGTGKTEAFF TGTGCCAGTAGTATGGTTACGTGGGGGACAGGGAAAACTGAAGCTTTCTTT
TRBJ1-1 few . TRBV6-6 12 CASRTQGSEAFF TGTGCCAGCAGGACACAGGGATCTGAAGCTTTCTTT